This T cell receptor beta chain was recorded in a study of a mutant IDH1 vaccine in newly diagnosed glioma. Study details: In some groups vaccination began 4-6 weeks post-radiotherapy; others received it with temozolomide. Previous care, which was radiotherapy, temozolomide, or both, most often involved both. V12 occurred at week 35 and V13 at week 47.

The CDR3 is 14 amino acids. V was pared by 6 bases and J by 4 bases, with 9 bases of the junction left unmatched. Looked up from germline, CDR1 is KGHSY and CDR2 is FQNENV. Concerning this clone itself: The antigen remains undetermined.

Using immunoSEQ multiplex PCR, the repertoire was profiled, and TCRdb retains in-frame clones only, with some absent. The sample lists roughly 60,000 clones, about 73% seen once, with roughly 4.3% in the top ten. Time point indicated: week 35, safety follow-up. Each vaccine dose was 300 ug of mutant IDH1 20-mer peptide, with topical imiquimod. New astrocytomas of WHO grade 3 or 4 that were IDH1-mutant and ATRX-lost were found in the donors. This sequence originates from a man in his fifties or sixties with glioma. The chain recombines TRBV16 with TRBJ2-7; 7 nucleotides line up with TRBD1. Source: PBMCs, taken from a glioma patient whose treatment included an IDH1 peptide vaccine. The CDR3 DNA reads TGTGCCAGCAGTCTCAAGGGGGCGAAGTACGAGCAGTACTTC. Protein product: CASSLKGAKYEQYF.